Listed below are T cell receptor beta chains from one sample, sequenced in a study of blood T cell repertoires in COVID-19. Generated by immunoSEQ multiplex PCR, the TCRdb table keeps only in-frame clones and is missing some. The sample has fewer than 90,000 clones; about four fifths are singletons. The specimen was peripheral blood. These receptor sequences come from a man aged 55 to 70 with COVID-19, enrolled during active disease. Each CDR3 is given with its conserved first and last residue. Fields, in order: J gene, clone size, D gene, V gene, CDR3 DNA, CDR3 protein. A D gene is named only where the DNA matches it firmly. A clone size is listed for some rows: how often the clone was seen (once, few, many), or a class if it is expanded.

J gene: TRBJ2-7; clone size: -; D gene: -; V gene: TRBV11-2; CDR3 DNA: TGTGCCAGCAGCTCCTCCCCGGGAAACGAGCAGTACTTC; CDR3 protein: CASSSSPGNEQYF
J gene: TRBJ1-5; clone size: -; D gene: -; V gene: TRBV28; CDR3 DNA: TGTGCCAGCAGTTTATTACAGGTTCGTCAGCCCCAGCATTTT; CDR3 protein: CASSLLQVRQPQHF
J gene: TRBJ1-3; clone size: -; D gene: TRBD1; V gene: TRBV19; CDR3 DNA: TGTGCCAGTAGCATCCCCGGGACAGGGGAAAGAAACACCATATATTTT; CDR3 protein: CASSIPGTGERNTIYF
J gene: TRBJ1-1; clone size: -; D gene: -; V gene: TRBV6-1; CDR3 DNA: TGTGCCAGCAGTGATTGGCAGGGAAGCACTGAAGCTTTCTTT; CDR3 protein: CASSDWQGSTEAFF
J gene: TRBJ1-1; clone size: few; D gene: -; V gene: TRBV3-1/TRBV3-2; CDR3 DNA: TGTGCCAGCAGCCAAGTCGGCAGGGCAAACACTGAAGCTTTCTTT; CDR3 protein: CASSQVGRANTEAFF
J gene: TRBJ2-7; clone size: -; D gene: -; V gene: TRBV5-1; CDR3 DNA: TGCGCCAGCAGCTTGGGACTAGATCTATACGAGCAGTACTTC; CDR3 protein: CASSLGLDLYEQYF
J gene: TRBJ1-5; clone size: few; D gene: -; V gene: TRBV7-9; CDR3 DNA: TGTGCCAGCAGCTTAAACGCAGGACTCAATCAGCCCCAGCATTTT; CDR3 protein: CASSLNAGLNQPQHF
J gene: TRBJ1-1; clone size: -; D gene: -; V gene: TRBV6-5; CDR3 DNA: TGTGCCAGCAGAAGTACACAGGGAGCCACTGAAGCTTTCTTT; CDR3 protein: CASRSTQGATEAFF
J gene: TRBJ1-2; clone size: -; D gene: -; V gene: TRBV4-2; CDR3 DNA: TGTGCCAGCAGCCAAGATATTTCAGGGTCTGGCTACACCTTC; CDR3 protein: CASSQDISGSGYTF
J gene: TRBJ2-4; clone size: -; D gene: TRBD1; V gene: TRBV11-2; CDR3 DNA: TGTGCCAGCAGCTTCTACAGGGGGCAAAACATTCAGTACTTC; CDR3 protein: CASSFYRGQNIQYF
J gene: TRBJ2-7; clone size: -; D gene: -; V gene: TRBV7-9; CDR3 DNA: TGTGCCAGCAGCTTAGGAGGCACGTATGAGCAGTACTTC; CDR3 protein: CASSLGGTYEQYF
J gene: TRBJ2-5; clone size: few; D gene: TRBD1; V gene: TRBV5-4; CDR3 DNA: TGTGCCAGCAGTCATATGGGACAGGGGGCGGAGACCCAGTACTTC; CDR3 protein: CASSHMGQGAETQYF
J gene: TRBJ1-5; clone size: -; D gene: -; V gene: TRBV24-1; CDR3 DNA: TGTGCCACCAGTGGGGGGGGCAATCAGCCCCAGCATTTT; CDR3 protein: CATSGGGNQPQHF
J gene: TRBJ1-2; clone size: few; D gene: -; V gene: TRBV28; CDR3 DNA: TGTGCCAGCAGTTTGGAAGGGGCGCGGGGCTACACCTTC; CDR3 protein: CASSLEGARGYTF
J gene: TRBJ2-2; clone size: -; D gene: TRBD2; V gene: TRBV5-1; CDR3 DNA: TGCGCCAGCAGCACGGGACTAGCGGGCGCCGGGGAGCTGTTTTTT; CDR3 protein: CASSTGLAGAGELFF
J gene: TRBJ2-5; clone size: -; D gene: -; V gene: TRBV28; CDR3 DNA: TGTGCCAGCAGTTTTCTGGCCGTCCAGACCCAGTACTTC; CDR3 protein: CASSFLAVQTQYF
J gene: TRBJ2-7; clone size: -; D gene: -; V gene: TRBV30; CDR3 DNA: TGTGCCTGGAGTGTTAACTCCGAGCAGTACTTC; CDR3 protein: CAWSVNSEQYF
J gene: TRBJ1-1; clone size: once; D gene: TRBD1; V gene: TRBV11-3; CDR3 DNA: TGTGCCAGCAGCTTAGATAGCTGGACAGGGGTCACTGAAGCTTTCTTT; CDR3 protein: CASSLDSWTGVTEAFF
J gene: TRBJ2-7; clone size: -; D gene: -; V gene: TRBV5-4; CDR3 DNA: TGTGCCAGCAGCTTAGCAGGACAACCCTACGAGCAGTACTTC; CDR3 protein: CASSLAGQPYEQYF
J gene: TRBJ2-3; clone size: -; D gene: TRBD2; V gene: TRBV5-6; CDR3 DNA: TGTGCCAGCAGCGCACTAGCGGCGGGGACAGATACGCAGTATTTT; CDR3 protein: CASSALAAGTDTQYF
J gene: TRBJ2-6; clone size: -; D gene: -; V gene: TRBV3-1/TRBV3-2; CDR3 DNA: TGTGCCAGCAGCCAAGCCCTTGGGGCCAACGTCCTGACTTTC; CDR3 protein: CASSQALGANVLTF
J gene: TRBJ2-2; clone size: -; D gene: TRBD1; V gene: TRBV12-5; CDR3 DNA: TGTGCTAGTGGTCCCCCCCAATGGGGCTTGACAGGGACCGGGGAGCTGTTTTTT; CDR3 protein: CASGPPQWGLTGTGELFF
J gene: TRBJ2-5; clone size: -; D gene: -; V gene: TRBV11-1; CDR3 DNA: TGTGCCAGCAGCATAGGAGAAGTGGGGAGGGAGACCCAGTACTTC; CDR3 protein: CASSIGEVGRETQYF
J gene: TRBJ1-4; clone size: -; D gene: TRBD1; V gene: TRBV7-9; CDR3 DNA: TGTGCCAGCAGCTTAGGTGGACAGGGGGCGACTAATGAAAAACTGTTTTTT; CDR3 protein: CASSLGGQGATNEKLFF
J gene: TRBJ2-7; clone size: few; D gene: -; V gene: TRBV7-6; CDR3 DNA: TGTGCCAGCAGCTTAGGAAGGGGTGTAGACTCCTACGAGCAGTACTTC; CDR3 protein: CASSLGRGVDSYEQYF
J gene: TRBJ1-4; clone size: few; D gene: -; V gene: TRBV11-2; CDR3 DNA: TGTGCCAGCAGCTTAATCTCAAACAGGAATGAAAAACTGTTTTTT; CDR3 protein: CASSLISNRNEKLFF
J gene: TRBJ2-2; clone size: -; D gene: -; V gene: TRBV4-1; CDR3 DNA: TGCGCCAGCAGCCCCGGGGGGGAGCTGTTTTTT; CDR3 protein: CASSPGGELFF
J gene: TRBJ1-4; clone size: -; D gene: TRBD1; V gene: TRBV9; CDR3 DNA: TGTGCCAGCAGCGTAGACAGGGGGAGAAAGGAAAAACTGTTTTTT; CDR3 protein: CASSVDRGRKEKLFF
J gene: TRBJ2-1; clone size: -; D gene: TRBD2; V gene: TRBV30; CDR3 DNA: TGTGCCTGGAGTATCCAACGGGGGGGCAGGAATGAGCAGTTCTTC; CDR3 protein: CAWSIQRGGRNEQFF
J gene: TRBJ2-3; clone size: once; D gene: -; V gene: TRBV5-1; CDR3 DNA: TGCGCCAGCAGCTTGGCCGAGGATGGGTATAGCACAGATACGCAGTATTTT; CDR3 protein: CASSLAEDGYSTDTQYF
J gene: TRBJ2-7; clone size: once; D gene: TRBD2; V gene: TRBV4-2; CDR3 DNA: TGTGCCAGCAGCCAGACCCCGGGACTAGCGGGATACGAGCAGTACTTC; CDR3 protein: CASSQTPGLAGYEQYF
J gene: TRBJ2-1; clone size: -; D gene: TRBD1; V gene: TRBV27; CDR3 DNA: TGTGCCAGCAGGGTTGGACAGGGTAGATGGAATGAGCAGTTCTTC; CDR3 protein: CASRVGQGRWNEQFF
J gene: TRBJ2-5; clone size: -; D gene: TRBD1; V gene: TRBV4-1; CDR3 DNA: TGCGCCAGCAGCAGAACAGGGGACGAGACCCAGTACTTC; CDR3 protein: CASSRTGDETQYF
J gene: TRBJ2-5; clone size: -; D gene: TRBD1; V gene: TRBV7-7; CDR3 DNA: TGTGCCAGCAGCCTAGGGACAGCCGTAGGGGAGACCCAGTACTTC; CDR3 protein: CASSLGTAVGETQYF
J gene: TRBJ1-5; clone size: -; D gene: -; V gene: TRBV6-6; CDR3 DNA: TGTGCCAGCAGTTCAGGGTTGAAGCAGCCCCAGCATTTT; CDR3 protein: CASSSGLKQPQHF
J gene: TRBJ2-3; clone size: -; D gene: -; V gene: TRBV2; CDR3 DNA: TGTGCCAGCAGTGATTCGCCCGCTCAGGATACGCAGTATTTT; CDR3 protein: CASSDSPAQDTQYF
J gene: TRBJ2-5; clone size: -; D gene: TRBD1; V gene: TRBV29-1; CDR3 DNA: TGCAGCGAGTGGACAGGGGGTGGGGAGACCCAGTACTTC; CDR3 protein: CSEWTGGGETQYF
J gene: TRBJ1-1; clone size: few; D gene: -; V gene: TRBV19; CDR3 DNA: TGTGCCAGCTCCGACTTGGAGACTGAAGCTTTCTTT; CDR3 protein: CASSDLETEAFF
J gene: TRBJ2-3; clone size: -; D gene: -; V gene: TRBV15; CDR3 DNA: TGTGCCACCAGCCGCGGGGTCACAGATACGCAGTATTTT; CDR3 protein: CATSRGVTDTQYF
J gene: TRBJ1-2; clone size: -; D gene: TRBD1; V gene: TRBV10-3; CDR3 DNA: TGTGCCATCAAAGGGGACAGTGGGGGCCTTTTGAGCTACACCTTC; CDR3 protein: CAIKGDSGGLLSYTF